The clone carrying this T cell receptor beta chain was detected only a few times. No antigen is known for it. Each CDR3 protein gets one entry after TCRdb re-called the 5' RACE reads with MiXCR. The profile shows approximately 100,000 distinct CDR3 sequences, over 8.5% of them singletons. The data were obtained in a study of T-cell memory formation after mild COVID-19. Study-level points and caveats: CD4+ contracting clones lay mainly in CM and EM, CD8+ ones in EMRA. Whether second-wave clones peaking at day 37 were SARS-CoV-2 specific went unconfirmed. Whereas later expanders leaned CD4+, clones contracting day 15 to 85 showed a balanced CD4/CD8 makeup. Researchers found some responding clones in pre-infection memory, a sign that cross-reactive memory joined.

The V gene's germline CDR1 is SGHTA and CDR2 FQGNSA. The CDR3 is 16 residues long. The J segment lost 0 bases and the V segment lost 4 bases, leaving 5 bases of the junction unmatched. What was sequenced was PBMCs or a T cell subset sorted from them (not recorded which). The TCR originated in a man between 18 and 29 years old who had mild COVID-19 (a few samples of this study predate the infection). Cell type and time point are not known. The chain links TRBV7-2 to TRBJ1-4, with TRBD1 identical over 7 bases. The CDR3 spells CASSSLGQATNEKLFF. In DNA form, the CDR3 reads TGTGCCAGCAGCTCCCTCGGACAGGCAACTAATGAAAAACTGTTTTTT.